Below, 10 T cell receptor beta chains from the same sample are listed, as sequenced in a study of blood T cell repertoires in COVID-19. The protocol was immunoSEQ multiplex PCR, while the TCRdb copy is restricted to in-frame clones and leaves out a portion. The data hold some 300,000 clones, with roughly 90% observed a single time. The material sequenced was PBMCs or T cells enriched from blood (not recorded which). The receptors stem from a woman in her forties or fifties who had been exposed to COVID-19.

V is TRBV30 and J is TRBJ1-1; maybe TRBD1 (6 bases). Trimming left V 8 bases short and J 4 bases short, with 14 bases between. This CDR3 spans 12 amino acids. Germline CDR1 GTSNPN, CDR2 SVGIG (reference sequence). The CDR3 coding sequence is TGTGCCGGAGATGGGGGCGGCACTGAAGCTTTCTTT. Protein: CAGDGGGTEAFF.

The chain couples TRBV5-1 to TRBJ1-2; 11 bases agree with TRBD1. The junction had 5 bases not matched to a gene; V was cut back by 4 bases and J by 0 bases. The CDR3 extends over 16 amino acids. Germline V CDR1 and CDR2: SGHRS, YFSETQ. CDR3 amino acids: CASSLDRGRANYGYTF. The CDR3 region has the DNA TGCGCCAGCAGCCTGGACAGGGGGCGAGCTAACTATGGCTACACCTTC.

This chain joins TRBV5-1 and TRBJ2-4, with D possibly being TRBD2 (5 bases). This CDR3 is built from 14 residues. Looked up from germline, CDR1 is SGHRS and CDR2 is YFSETQ. V lost 0 bases and J lost 9, with 13 bases in between. DNA for the CDR3: TGCGCCAGCAGCTTGGTGGTAGGAGGTAGCATTCAGTACTTC. Amino acid sequence: CASSLVVGGSIQYF.

The chain joins TRBV9 to TRBJ2-3; the D gene is possibly TRBD2 (5 bases). V dropped 0 bases and J dropped 10 bases, with 9 bases sitting between them. Looked up from germline, CDR1 is SGDLS and CDR2 is YYNGEE. The CDR3 loop spans 12 amino acids. CDR3 region: CASSVDSGAQYF. Here the CDR3 DNA reads TGTGCCAGCAGCGTAGACAGCGGTGCGCAGTATTTT.

The count of this clone is one. The chain uses TRBV29-1 and TRBJ1-1, with a weak D call TRBD1 (6 bases). The CDR3 totals 12 residues. V lost 6 bases and J 0 bases, leaving 8 bases between the germline ends. CDR1 and CDR2 (germline): SQVTM, ANQGSEA. CDR3 sequence: CSVDSLNTEAFF. For the CDR3, the DNA is TGCAGCGTGGACAGCTTGAACACTGAAGCTTTCTTT.

The V and J genes are TRBV7-2 and TRBJ2-7; 7 bases match TRBD1. The CDR3 is 14 amino acids. CDR1 SGHTA and CDR2 FQGNSA come from the germline V gene. The V gene end was trimmed by 5 bases and the J gene end by 2 bases; junction bases not matched to a gene: 6. This CDR3 reads CASSPTGTAYEQYF. CDR3 nucleotides: TGTGCCAGCAGCCCCACCGGGACAGCCTACGAGCAGTACTTC.

This sequence joins TRBV4-2 and TRBJ1-2, with TRBD1 matching over 7 bases. The germline gives CDR1 LGHNA, CDR2 YNFKEQ. V gave up 1 base and J gave up 3 bases; unmatched junction bases: 5. CDR3 size: 15 residues. In DNA, the CDR3 is TGTGCCAGCAGCCAAGTGGGACAGAGGGACTATGGCTACACCTTC. Translated: CASSQVGQRDYGYTF.

The chain carries TRBV24-1 and TRBJ2-3; 7 bases match TRBD1. Germline lookup yields CDR1 KGHDR and CDR2 SFDVKD. V gave up 5 bases and J gave up 6 bases; unmatched junction bases: 13. This CDR3 region has 16 residues. Here the CDR3 reads CATSAPWGTASDTQYF. DNA of the CDR3: TGTGCCACCAGTGCACCTTGGGGGACAGCTTCGGATACGCAGTATTTT.

As concerns this clone: Compared with germline, one end of the junction differs, possibly owing to a read error. V is TRBV7-7 and J is TRBJ2-1; the D is unclear. This CDR3 spans 13 amino acids. The germline V gene has CDR1 SSHAT and CDR2 FNYEAQ (reference sequence). DNA of the CDR3: TGTGCTAGCAGCCCAAACAGCTACAATGAGCAGTTCTTC. It specifies CASSPNSYNEQFF.

V usage is TRBV30 and J usage is TRBJ2-1; maybe TRBD2 (5 bases). The CDR3 covers 15 residues. Germline values: CDR1 GTSNPN, CDR2 SVGIG (reference sequence). The V gene lost 3 bases and the J gene lost 0 bases, with 12 bases spanning the gap. CDR3 nucleotides: TGTGCCTGGAGGCACGGACGGGACTCCTACAATGAGCAGTTCTTC. This codes for CAWRHGRDSYNEQFF.